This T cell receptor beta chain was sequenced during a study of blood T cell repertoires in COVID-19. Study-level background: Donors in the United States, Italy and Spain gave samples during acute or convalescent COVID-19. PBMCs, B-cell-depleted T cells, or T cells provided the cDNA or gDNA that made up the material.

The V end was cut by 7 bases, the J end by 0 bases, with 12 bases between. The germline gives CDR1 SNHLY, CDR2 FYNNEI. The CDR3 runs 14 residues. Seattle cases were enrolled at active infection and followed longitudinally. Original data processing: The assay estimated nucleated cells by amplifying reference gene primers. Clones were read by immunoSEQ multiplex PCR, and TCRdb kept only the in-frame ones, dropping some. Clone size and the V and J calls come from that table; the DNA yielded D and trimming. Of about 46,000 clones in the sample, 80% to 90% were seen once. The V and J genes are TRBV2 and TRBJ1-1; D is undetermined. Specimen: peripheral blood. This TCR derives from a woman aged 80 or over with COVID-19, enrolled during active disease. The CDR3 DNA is TGTGCCAGCACTTCACGGGTCATGAACACTGAAGCTTTCTTT. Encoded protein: CASTSRVMNTEAFF.